A selection of T cell receptor beta chains follows, all from one sample in a study of cytomegalovirus exposure and HLA in healthy donors. The repertoire was sequenced with immunoSEQ multiplex PCR; TCRdb's copy has only in-frame clones and lacks some. The sample table sets out tens of thousands of clones. The sample comprised PBMCs. Receptors were obtained from a man aged 45-60 years in good health and CMV-seronegative. The CDR3 runs from the conserved cysteine through the conserved F or W. Fields, in order: V gene, D gene, J gene, CDR3 DNA, CDR3 protein. A D gene is named only where the DNA matches it firmly.

TRBV5-1	NA	TRBJ2-7	TGCGCCAGCAGCATGGACAGAATCCTATACGAGCAGTACTTC	CASSMDRILYEQYF
TRBV19	TRBD1	TRBJ1-2	TGTGCCAGTAGTCCCGGGACAGCTAACTATGGCTACACCTTC	CASSPGTANYGYTF
TRBV19	NA	TRBJ1-3	TGTGCCAGTAGTATTAAAGGGGCTGGAAACACCATATATTTT	CASSIKGAGNTIYF
TRBV5-1	NA	TRBJ1-6	TGCGCCAGCAGCTTATTGTTCGGGGAATCTTTCAGTTCACCCCTCCACTTT	CASSLLFGESFSSPLHF
TRBV4-1	TRBD2	TRBJ2-5	TGCGCCAGCAGCCCCCAAAGACTAGCGGAGACCCAGTACTTC	CASSPQRLAETQYF
TRBV25-1	NA	TRBJ1-5	TGTGCCAGCAGTCGGGGTTCACAGCCCCAGCATTTT	CASSRGSQPQHF
TRBV6-5	TRBD1	TRBJ2-3	TGTGCCAGCAGTTACTGGGACAGGGCCACAGATACGCAGTATTTT	CASSYWDRATDTQYF
TRBV9	TRBD2	TRBJ2-3	TGTGCCAGCAGCGTAGGACTAGCGGGGGGTGACACGCAGTATTTT	CASSVGLAGGDTQYF
TRBV7-8	TRBD2	TRBJ2-5	TGTGCCAGCAGCTTAGTACTAGCGGGTAGGCAAGAGACCCAGTACTTC	CASSLVLAGRQETQYF
TRBV29-1	NA	TRBJ2-3	TGCAGTAAGTTAGCAGGCACAGATACGCAGTATTTT	CSKLAGTDTQYF
TRBV5-6	NA	TRBJ1-2	TGTGCCAGCAGCTTGGAAGCTTGGAGTAACTATGGCTACACCTTC	CASSLEAWSNYGYTF
TRBV19	NA	TRBJ1-2	TGTGCCAGTAGCCCGGGGACACGATACTATGGCTACACCTTC	CASSPGTRYYGYTF
TRBV6-1	NA	TRBJ2-7	TGTGCCAGCACCCCAACGTGGGACAACAATTACGAGCAGTACTTC	CASTPTWDNNYEQYF
TRBV11-2	TRBD1	TRBJ2-7	TGTGCCAGCGAGCTTAGGGGACAGGGGTTATACGAGCAGTACTTC	CASELRGQGLYEQYF
TRBV6-1	TRBD2	TRBJ2-2	TGTGCCAGCAGTGACCTAGCGGGGGTCACCGGGGAGCTGTTTTTT	CASSDLAGVTGELFF
TRBV9	NA	TRBJ2-7	TGTGCCAGCAGCGCCCAAGGAGGCGAGCAGTACTTC	CASSAQGGEQYF
TRBV19	NA	TRBJ2-1	TGTGCCAGTAGTTTGACAGAGACCAATGAGCAGTTCTTC	CASSLTETNEQFF
TRBV2	NA	TRBJ2-7	TGTGCCAGCAGTCTTTCGAGCTACGAGCAGTACTTC	CASSLSSYEQYF
TRBV10-3	TRBD1	TRBJ1-3	TGTGCCATCACCACTGACAGGGGCTCTGGAAACACCATATATTTT	CAITTDRGSGNTIYF
TRBV9	NA	TRBJ1-1	TGTGCCCATAGGCAGGAAACCACTGAAGCTTTCTTT	CAHRQETTEAFF
TRBV6-5	TRBD1	TRBJ1-4	TGTGCCAGCAGAACAGGGGGAAAACTGTTTTTT	CASRTGGKLFF
TRBV9	TRBD1	TRBJ2-6	TGTGCCAGCAGCGTAGGACAGGGGGTATCTGGGGCCAACGTCCTGACTTTC	CASSVGQGVSGANVLTF
TRBV6-5	NA	TRBJ1-4	TGTGCCAGCAGAATTAACAGGGCGCTTAATGAAAAACTGTTTTTT	CASRINRALNEKLFF
TRBV9	TRBD2	TRBJ2-5	TGTGCCAGCAGCGGATCTACGGGAGCGAGAGCTAGCGGGGCGTTCGGAGCGGAGACCCAGTACTTC	CASSGSTGARASGAFGAETQYF
TRBV9	NA	TRBJ1-2	TGTGCCAGCAGCGTCGGCGGATTTTCTAACTATGGCTACACCTTC	CASSVGGFSNYGYTF
TRBV9	TRBD2	TRBJ2-1	TGTGCCAGCACCGGCGGGGGGGCCCTCTACAATGAGCAGTTCTTC	CASTGGGALYNEQFF
TRBV28	NA	TRBJ1-5	TGTGCCAGCAGTCCCCCCCCGGGAAGTAGCAATCAGCCCCAGCATTTT	CASSPPPGSSNQPQHF
TRBV4-2	NA	TRBJ2-2	TGTGCCAGCAGCCAAGTTTCCGGCACCGGGGAGCTGTTTTTT	CASSQVSGTGELFF
TRBV9	TRBD2	TRBJ2-5	TGTGCCAGCAGCGATGGACTAGCGGGGGAGCAAGAGACCCAGTACTTC	CASSDGLAGEQETQYF
TRBV7-9	TRBD1	TRBJ1-2	TGTGCCAGCAGCCCGACAGGGGGCCATGGCTACACCTTC	CASSPTGGHGYTF
TRBV7-9	NA	TRBJ2-1	TGTGCCAGCAGCTTATCCCCGGGTTCTGAGCAGTTCTTC	CASSLSPGSEQFF
TRBV4-3	NA	TRBJ2-6	TGCGCCAGCAGCCAAGACCGCGATGGGGCCAACGTCCTGACTTTC	CASSQDRDGANVLTF
TRBV28	TRBD1	TRBJ1-1	TGTGCCAGCAGTTCCCCTGGACAGGCCGAGAACACTGAAGCTTTCTTT	CASSSPGQAENTEAFF
TRBV10-1	TRBD1	TRBJ2-7	TGCGCCAGCAGTGCCTATCGGGACAGAAGGTACGAGCAGTACTTC	CASSAYRDRRYEQYF
TRBV7-8	TRBD1	TRBJ1-3	TGTGCCAGCAGCCCCAGGGGGAGGAGGGGTGACACCATATATTTT	CASSPRGRRGDTIYF
TRBV28	NA	TRBJ2-5	TGTGCCAGCAGTCTTCGGAGGAGGGGCGAGACCCAGTACTTC	CASSLRRRGETQYF
TRBV10-3	TRBD1	TRBJ1-4	TGTGCCATCAGTGAGTCGACAGGGGGGAATAATGAAAAACTGTTTTTT	CAISESTGGNNEKLFF
TRBV10-3	TRBD1	TRBJ1-4	TGTGCCATCAGTGAGTCGATGCCCGACAGGGATGAAAAACTGTTTTTT	CAISESMPDRDEKLFF
TRBV7-2	TRBD1	TRBJ1-5	TGTGCCAGCAGCTTAGGACAGGGTGGTCAGCCCCAGCATTTT	CASSLGQGGQPQHF
TRBV19	TRBD2	TRBJ2-1	TGTGCCACCCGGAGGGGGTTAGCGGGGGTCTCCGACAATGAGCAGTTCTTC	CATRRGLAGVSDNEQFF
TRBV7-3	TRBD1	TRBJ2-3	TGTGCCAGCAGCCCAAGGGGGCCGGGACAGGGAACAGATACGCAGTATTTT	CASSPRGPGQGTDTQYF
TRBV6-5	NA	TRBJ2-6	TGTGCCAGCAGACCAGATCTCTCTGGGGCCAACGTCCTGACTTTC	CASRPDLSGANVLTF
TRBV28	NA	TRBJ2-5	TGTGCCAGCATGGAGGACCAACAAGAGACCCAGTACTTC	CASMEDQQETQYF
TRBV12-1	NA	TRBJ2-7	TGTGCCAGCAGCTTCAGAGGCGTATCATCCTACGAGCAGTACTTC	CASSFRGVSSYEQYF
TRBV29-1	TRBD1	TRBJ1-1	TGCAGCGCCGGGACAGGGGGCACTGAAGCTTTCTTT	CSAGTGGTEAFF
TRBV7-9	NA	TRBJ2-3	TGTGCCAGCAGCTTAGAGACGGGGCAGTATTTT	CASSLETGQYF
TRBV2	TRBD1	TRBJ2-7	TGTGCCAGCGGTTTTGGGACAGGGACCTACGAGCAGTACTTC	CASGFGTGTYEQYF
TRBV7-2	NA	TRBJ1-2	TGTGCCAGCAGCTTAGCGGGAGGGACCCAGAACTATGGCTACACCTTC	CASSLAGGTQNYGYTF
TRBV27	NA	TRBJ1-1	TGTGCCAGCAGTTTATCCGGGGGGCCGGACACTGAAGCTTTCTTT	CASSLSGGPDTEAFF
TRBV30	TRBD1	TRBJ1-5	TGTGCCTGGAGGGGCCCGACAGGGCGGCAGCCCCAGCATTTT	CAWRGPTGRQPQHF
TRBV5-1	NA	TRBJ1-1	TGCGCCAGCAGCTCCCCCGGGACATCCAACACTGAAGCTTTCTTT	CASSSPGTSNTEAFF
TRBV6-5	TRBD1	TRBJ1-1	TGTGCCAGCAGTTCGACAGGGCTGACTGAAGCTTTCTTT	CASSSTGLTEAFF
TRBV7-6	TRBD1	TRBJ2-3	TGTGCCAGCAGCGCGACAGGGGGCTCCACAGATACGCAGTATTTT	CASSATGGSTDTQYF
TRBV9	TRBD1	TRBJ1-1	TGTGCCAGCAGCGTACACCCGGCGGGACAGGCGAACACTGAAGCTTTCTTT	CASSVHPAGQANTEAFF
TRBV10-1	TRBD1	TRBJ2-7	TGCGCCAGCAGTGACGGAATGGGGACAGGGGTCGAGCAGTACTTC	CASSDGMGTGVEQYF
TRBV6-1	TRBD1	TRBJ1-2	TGTGCCAGCAGTGAGGGGACAGCTACAATCTATGGCTACACCTTC	CASSEGTATIYGYTF
TRBV4-3	TRBD1	TRBJ1-4	TGCGCCAGCAGCCAAGATTTGGCAGGGGGGATGGCCACTAATGAAAAACTGTTTTTT	CASSQDLAGGMATNEKLFF
TRBV4-1	TRBD1	TRBJ1-1	TGCGCCAGCAGCCCTTCACGGGACAGGGGGACCACTGAAGCTTTCTTT	CASSPSRDRGTTEAFF
TRBV6-1	NA	TRBJ2-7	TGTGCCAGCAGTGAAGGCCCAGGGATGTACGAGCAGTACTTC	CASSEGPGMYEQYF
TRBV5-1	TRBD1	TRBJ2-1	TGCGCCAGCAGGCGACAGGGGGCTCCATCGGGAGAGCAGTTCTTC	CASRRQGAPSGEQFF